The entry below describes one T cell receptor (beta chain). The germline gene is not matched at one end of the junction; a read error may be the cause. This CDR3 region has 12 residues. Germline-derived CDR1 and CDR2 are GTSNPN and SVGIG (reference sequence). The PCR employed 60 Vbeta primers together with 13 Jbeta primers. The assay was immunoSEQ multiplex PCR, and TCRdb's table has in-frame clones only and misses some. The sample yields about 140,000 clones, around three quarters seen once. This sample is drawn from a study of cytomegalovirus exposure and HLA in healthy donors. Sequenced input: PBMCs. The chain carries TRBV30 and TRBJ2-7, with TRBD1 identical over 8 bases. The receptor was derived from a woman between 18 and 29 years old in good health and CMV-seropositive. CDR3 in amino acids: CAWTGTGDVQGF. The CDR3, as DNA: TGTGCCTGGACCGGGACAGGAGACGTCCAGGGGTTC.